The next 24 T cell receptor beta chains were all read from a single sample in a study of PD-L1 blockade in urothelial cancer. Method: immunoSEQ multiplex PCR; TCRdb's copy keeps in-frame clones and lacks some. This table holds 84,000 or so clones, over 75% found once. This sample's time point: pretreatment peripheral blood. Sample: PBMCs, taken around atezolizumab (anti-PD-L1) treatment. All receptors derive from a man aged 55-75 years with urothelial cancer.

This clone came up once. The chain has TRBV6-5 and TRBJ1-6; D remains unclear. Trimming removed 8 bases at V and 8 bases at J, with 13 bases between. CDR3 length equals 13 residues. Per the germline V gene, CDR1 is MNHEY and CDR2 is SVGAGI. CDR3 protein: CASWPEADSPLHF. Written as DNA, the CDR3 is TGTGCCAGCTGGCCCGAGGCGGATTCACCCCTCCACTTT.

This chain joins TRBV6-6 and TRBJ2-1; 7 nucleotides agree with TRBD1. CDR1 MNHNY and CDR2 SVGAGI come from the germline V gene (reference sequence). The CDR3 is 16 residues long. V gave up 2 bases and J gave up 7 bases; unmatched junction bases: 11. CDR3 amino acids: CASSYVRGRRRNEQFF. In DNA form, the CDR3 reads TGTGCCAGCAGTTACGTAAGGGGGCGACGTAGGAATGAGCAGTTCTTC.

This clone was observed a few times. The chain carries TRBV7-9 and TRBJ2-7; D unresolved. V lost 5 bases and J lost 3, with 11 bases in between. This CDR3 comprises 13 residues. Germline CDR1 is SEHNR and CDR2 is FQNEAQ (reference sequence). DNA for the CDR3: TGTGCCAGCAGCGTGAGTTCGGGCTACGAGCAGTACTTC. Protein: CASSVSSGYEQYF.

The chain links TRBV9 to TRBJ1-1; 11 nucleotides match TRBD1. The length of the CDR3 is 15 residues. V lost 5 bases and J lost 4; bases outside the gene matches: 7. Germline-derived CDR1 and CDR2 are SGDLS and YYNGEE. Here the CDR3 DNA reads TGTGCCAGCAGGCGGACAGGGGGCGGTAGCACTGAAGCTTTCTTT. As protein: CASRRTGGGSTEAFF. Using reference TRBV9 and TRBJ1-1 for the parts outside the CDR3, the full variable domain is DSGVTQTPKHLITATGQRVTLRCSPRSGDLSVYWYQQSLDQGLQFLIQYYNGEERAKGNILERFSAQQFPDLHSELNLSSLELGDSALYFCASRRTGGGSTEAFFGQGTRLTVV.

This chain uses TRBV28 with TRBJ1-5; maybe TRBD1 (6 bases). V was clipped by 3 bases and J by 6 bases, with 18 bases between them. Germline V gene data show CDR1 as MDHEN and CDR2 as SYDVKM. There are 16 residues in the CDR3. The CDR3 spells CASSFLSPGQLQPQHF. The CDR3 nucleotides read TGTGCCAGCAGTTTCCTTTCCCCCGGACAGCTTCAGCCCCAGCATTTT.

This chain connects TRBV28 to TRBJ2-1, with 7 bases fitting TRBD1. The CDR3 sequence is 17 residues long. The germline gives CDR1 MDHEN, CDR2 SYDVKM. The junction had 14 bases not matched to a gene; V was cut back by 6 bases and J by 3 bases. As DNA, the CDR3 is TGTGCCAGCAGCCCCCCAAGGCGACAGGGTGACTACAATGAGCAGTTCTTC. Its protein product is CASSPPRRQGDYNEQFF.

The rearrangement links TRBV27 to TRBJ2-5; maybe TRBD1 (6 bases). In germline, CDR1 is MNHEY, CDR2 SMNVEV (reference sequence). This CDR3 has 13 residues. The germline V and J ends were trimmed by 3 bases and 6 bases, with 11 bases remaining between them. CDR3 protein: CASSFSRGQTQYF. CDR3 nucleotides: TGTGCCAGCAGTTTTTCCAGGGGCCAGACCCAGTACTTC.

This chain joins TRBV7-8 and TRBJ1-1; 8 bases are shared with TRBD1. Trimming at V came to 4 bases and at J to 5 bases, leaving 3 bases not matched to a gene. The CDR3 has 13 residues. Germline lookup yields CDR1 SGHVS and CDR2 FQNEAQ. The CDR3 sequence is CASSSRGRTEAFF. Here the CDR3 DNA reads TGTGCCAGCAGCTCCAGGGGGCGGACTGAAGCTTTCTTT.

The chain links TRBV7-6 to TRBJ1-1; no reliable D call. The CDR3 consists of 16 residues. The germline V and J ends were trimmed by 5 bases and 4 bases, with 20 bases remaining between them. From germline, CDR1 is SGHVS and CDR2 FNYEAQ. Here the CDR3 DNA reads TGTGCCAGCAGCCCCCCCGCGGCGGGTACAGCCACTGAAGCTTTCTTT. Residues: CASSPPAAGTATEAFF.

The V gene is TRBV20-1, the J gene TRBJ2-7, with TRBD2 as a possible D gene (5 bases). From germline, CDR1 is DFQATT and CDR2 SNEGSKA (reference sequence). This CDR3 contains 11 residues. V dropped 4 bases and J dropped 2 bases, with 6 bases sitting between them. The CDR3, as DNA: TGCAGTGCTACGAGGGCCTACGAGCAGTACTTC. Its translation is CSATRAYEQYF.

A few counts support this clone. The chain is built from TRBV20-1 and TRBJ1-2, with 7 positions matching TRBD1. Germline CDR1 and CDR2: DFQATT and SNEGSKA (reference sequence). Trimming at V came to 7 bases and at J to 2 bases, leaving 1 base not matched to a gene. The CDR3 length is 11 residues. The CDR3 sequence: CSETGNYGYTF. CDR3 sequence (DNA): TGCAGTGAGACAGGGAACTATGGCTACACCTTC.

This chain uses TRBV11-2 with TRBJ2-1; tentative D call: TRBD1 (6 bases). CDR3 length: 14 residues. CDR1 SGHAT and CDR2 FQNNGV come from the germline V gene. V gave up 3 bases and J gave up 4 bases, with 10 bases separating them. DNA for the CDR3: TGTGCCAGCAGCTTCCGGGACACTTACAATGAGCAGTTCTTC. This translates into CASSFRDTYNEQFF.

The chain is built from TRBV10-3 and TRBJ2-5, with 7 bases identical to TRBD2. V lost 0 bases, J lost 0 bases, and 4 bases stayed unmatched. In germline, CDR1 is ENHRY, CDR2 SYGVKD. The CDR3 runs 16 residues. CDR3 coding DNA: TGTGCCATCAGTGAGTCTCGTGGGACTAACCAAGAGACCCAGTACTTC. Translation: CAISESRGTNQETQYF.

In nucleotides, the CDR3 is TGTGCCACTAACCCCCAGGCAGGGGGGAATCAGCCCCAGCATTTT. It translates to CATNPQAGGNQPQHF. This chain links TRBV19 with TRBJ1-5, with TRBD1 identical over 7 bases. The ends lost 10 bases at V and 4 bases at J; junction bases unmatched: 13. This CDR3 spans 15 amino acids. Looked up from germline, CDR1 is LNHDA and CDR2 is SQIVND (reference sequence).

This sequence joins TRBV15 and TRBJ1-1; D is undetermined. The ends were cut back, 0 bases at V and 6 bases at J, with 11 bases in the middle. Per the germline V gene, CDR1 is LNHNV and CDR2 is YYDKDF (reference sequence). This CDR3 is built from 14 residues. Here the CDR3 DNA reads TGTGCCACCAGCAGAGATCAGGCTTACGCTGAAGCTTTCTTT. This gives the protein CATSRDQAYAEAFF.

The CDR3 sequence is CASSPGTGGFETQYF. DNA for the CDR3: TGTGCCAGCAGCCCCGGGACAGGGGGCTTCGAGACCCAGTACTTC. The rearrangement links TRBV7-9 to TRBJ2-5; 12 nucleotides align to TRBD1. CDR3 length: 15 amino acids. CDR1 and CDR2 from the germline V gene are SEHNR and FQNEAQ (reference sequence). V trimming: 5 bases; J trimming: 5 bases; junction bases outside the gene matches: 6. Based on the CDR3 plus reference TRBV7-9 and TRBJ2-5, the full variable domain is DTGVSQNPRHKITKRGQNVTFRCDPISEHNRLYWYRQTLGQGPEFLTYFQNEAQLEKSRLLSDRFSAERPKGSFSTLEIQRTEQGDSAMYLCASSPGTGGFETQYFGPGTRLLVL.

The rearrangement joins TRBV27 to TRBJ1-1, with TRBD1 matching 7 bases. The germline CDR1 and CDR2 sequences are MNHEY and SMNVEV (reference sequence). V gave up 4 bases and J gave up 5 bases; unmatched junction bases: 7. CDR3 size: 14 residues. In DNA form, the CDR3 reads TGTGCCAGCAGTTCCCCGACAGGGCGGACTGAAGCTTTCTTT. Protein sequence: CASSSPTGRTEAFF.

This rearrangement joins TRBV11-3 to TRBJ1-6; 9 bases fit TRBD1. This CDR3 is built from 14 residues. J gave up 8 bases and V 1 base, and 0 bases lay outside the gene matches. Germline V gives CDR1 SGHNT, CDR2 YENEEA. The CDR3 nucleotides read TGTGCCAGCAGCTTAGGGACAGGGGATTCACCCCTCCACTTT. Its translation: CASSLGTGDSPLHF. The entire variable domain, with the rest obtained from reference TRBV11-3 and TRBJ1-6, is as follows: EAGVVQSPRYKIIEKKQPVAFWCNPISGHNTLYWYLQNLGQGPELLIRYENEEAVDDSQLPKDRFSAERLKGVDSTLKIQPAELGDSAVYLCASSLGTGDSPLHFGNGTRLTVT.

The chain combines TRBV7-9 with TRBJ1-5, with no clear D. The V end lost 10 bases, the J end lost 0 bases, and 13 bases lay between the germline ends. CDR3 size: 14 residues. Germline V gene sequence: CDR1 SEHNR, CDR2 FQNEAQ (reference sequence). This chain's CDR3 is CATSAQDSNQPQHF. The CDR3 nucleotides read TGTGCCACATCAGCCCAGGATAGCAATCAGCCCCAGCATTTT.

This chain uses TRBV28 with TRBJ2-1, with TRBD2 identical over 12 bases. The CDR3 loop spans 15 amino acids. Germline CDR1 MDHEN, CDR2 SYDVKM. Trimming at V came to 5 bases and at J to 9 bases, leaving 8 bases not matched to a gene. The CDR3 bases are TGTGCCAGCAGTCCCCGACTAGCGGGAGAGGGTGAGCAGTTCTTC. Translating it yields CASSPRLAGEGEQFF.

The CDR3 loop is CASSGTSGNYEQYF. DNA for the CDR3: TGTGCCAGCAGCGGGACTAGCGGAAACTACGAGCAGTACTTC. This chain connects TRBV7-2 to TRBJ2-7; 11 nucleotides agree with TRBD2. This CDR3 has 14 residues. Looked up from germline, CDR1 is SGHTA and CDR2 is FQGNSA. V shed 5 bases, J shed 3 bases, and the junction held 3 bases outside the gene matches.

The chain is built from TRBV13 and TRBJ2-7, with 11 bases lining up with TRBD2. Germline assignment: CDR1 PRHDT and CDR2 FYEKMQ (reference sequence). The CDR3 extends over 14 amino acids. J gave up 6 bases and V 0 bases, and 1 base lay outside the gene matches. CDR3 DNA: TGTGCCAGCAGCTTAGGGCTAGCGGGAGGCGAGCAGTACTTC. Translated: CASSLGLAGGEQYF.

This rearrangement joins TRBV9 to TRBJ2-3, with 9 bases lining up with TRBD2. The CDR3 sequence is 17 residues long. Per germline, CDR1 SGDLS and CDR2 YYNGEE. Losses at the gene ends were 3 bases for V and 4 bases for J; bases not matched to a gene: 12. CDR3 region: CASSARPTGLAADTQYF. CDR3 nucleotides: TGTGCCAGCAGCGCGAGACCGACGGGACTAGCAGCAGATACGCAGTATTTT.

This clone came up once. The rearrangement links TRBV9 to TRBJ2-1, with TRBD2 matching 11 bases. The CDR3 has 16 amino acids. V lost 2 bases and J lost 7; bases outside the gene matches: 8. Germline CDR1 SGDLS, CDR2 YYNGEE. In nucleotides, the CDR3 is TGTGCCAGCAGCGTCCAACTAGCGGGAGTCCGGAATGAGCAGTTCTTC. This sequence encodes CASSVQLAGVRNEQFF. The variable domain in full, with the rest retrieved from reference TRBV9 and TRBJ2-1, is DSGVTQTPKHLITATGQRVTLRCSPRSGDLSVYWYQQSLDQGLQFLIQYYNGEERAKGNILERFSAQQFPDLHSELNLSSLELGDSALYFCASSVQLAGVRNEQFFGPGTRLTVL.